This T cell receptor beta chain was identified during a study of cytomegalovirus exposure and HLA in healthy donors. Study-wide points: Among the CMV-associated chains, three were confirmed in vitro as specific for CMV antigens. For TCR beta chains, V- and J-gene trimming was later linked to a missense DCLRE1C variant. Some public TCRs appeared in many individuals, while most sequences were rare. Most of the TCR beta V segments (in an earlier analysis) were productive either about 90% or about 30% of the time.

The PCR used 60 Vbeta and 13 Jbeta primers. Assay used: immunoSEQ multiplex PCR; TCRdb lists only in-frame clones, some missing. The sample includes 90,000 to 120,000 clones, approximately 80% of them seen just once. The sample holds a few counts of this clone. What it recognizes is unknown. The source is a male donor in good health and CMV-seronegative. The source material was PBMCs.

CDR3 sequence reads: CASTGLAVPGDTQYF. For the CDR3, the DNA is TGTGCCAGCACTGGACTAGCGGTACCGGGAGATACGCAGTATTTT. This chain links TRBV2 with TRBJ2-3; 10 bases map to TRBD2. The CDR3 spans 15 residues. Per germline, CDR1 SNHLY and CDR2 FYNNEI. Trimming at V came to 7 bases and at J to 5 bases, leaving 9 bases not matched to a gene.